The clone carrying this T cell receptor beta chain was seen repeatedly, ten times or more. Amplified TCR beta CDR3 regions derived from RNA transcripts. First-round RT-PCR of the TCR CDR3 relied on the HTBI primer set. TCRdb recomputed calls from the multiplex PCR reads with MiXCR, one row per CDR3 protein. The table lists more than 600,000 distinct CDR3 sequences, over 15% of them singletons. The record originates from a study of T cells in Graves' hyperthyroidism and ophthalmopathy. Germline trimming cut 5 bases from V and 3 bases from J; bases unmatched to any gene: 2. The germline CDR1 and CDR2 sequences are MDHEN and SYDVKM. The CDR3 spans 14 residues.

The sequencing input was blood. The V and J genes are TRBV28 and TRBJ2-2, with 8 bases lining up with TRBD1. The TCR was taken from a man aged 18-30 years with Graves' hyperthyroidism. This CDR3 reads CASSTGGYTGELFF. Written as DNA, the CDR3 is TGTGCCAGCAGTACAGGGGGGTACACCGGGGAGCTGTTTTTT.